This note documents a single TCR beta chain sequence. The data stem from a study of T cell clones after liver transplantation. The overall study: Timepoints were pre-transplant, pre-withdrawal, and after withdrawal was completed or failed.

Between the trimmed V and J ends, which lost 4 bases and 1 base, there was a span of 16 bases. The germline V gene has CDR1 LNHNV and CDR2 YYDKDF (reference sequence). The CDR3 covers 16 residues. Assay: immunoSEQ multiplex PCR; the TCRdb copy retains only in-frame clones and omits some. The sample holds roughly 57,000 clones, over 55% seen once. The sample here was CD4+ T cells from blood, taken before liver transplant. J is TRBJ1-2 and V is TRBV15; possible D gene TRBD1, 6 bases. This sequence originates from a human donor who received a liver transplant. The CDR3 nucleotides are TGTGCCACCAGCACCGCACTTGGGGGCTATAACTATGGCTACACCTTC. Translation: CATSTALGGYNYGYTF.